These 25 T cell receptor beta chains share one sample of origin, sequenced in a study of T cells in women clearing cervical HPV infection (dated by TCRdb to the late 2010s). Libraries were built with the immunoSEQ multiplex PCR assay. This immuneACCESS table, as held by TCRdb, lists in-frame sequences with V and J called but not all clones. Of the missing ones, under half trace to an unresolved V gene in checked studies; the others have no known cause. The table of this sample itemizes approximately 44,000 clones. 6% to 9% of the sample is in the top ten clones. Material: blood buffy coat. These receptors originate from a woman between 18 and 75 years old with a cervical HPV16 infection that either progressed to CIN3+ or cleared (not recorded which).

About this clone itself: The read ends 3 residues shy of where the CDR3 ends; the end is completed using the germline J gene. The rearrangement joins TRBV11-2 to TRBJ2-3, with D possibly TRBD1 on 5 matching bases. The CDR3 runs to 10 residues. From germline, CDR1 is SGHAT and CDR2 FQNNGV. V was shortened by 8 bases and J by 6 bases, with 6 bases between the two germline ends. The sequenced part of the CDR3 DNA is TGTGCCAGCTCAGGGGATACG. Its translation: CASSGDT. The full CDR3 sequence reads CASSGDTQYF.

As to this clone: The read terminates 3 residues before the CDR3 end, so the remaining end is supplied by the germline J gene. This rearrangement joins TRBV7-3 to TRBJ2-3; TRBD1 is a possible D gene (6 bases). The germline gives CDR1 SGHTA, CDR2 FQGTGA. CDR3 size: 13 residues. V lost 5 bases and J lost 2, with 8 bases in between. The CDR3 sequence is CASSRDNTDTQYF. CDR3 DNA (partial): TGTGCCAGCAGCCGGGACAACACAGATACG.

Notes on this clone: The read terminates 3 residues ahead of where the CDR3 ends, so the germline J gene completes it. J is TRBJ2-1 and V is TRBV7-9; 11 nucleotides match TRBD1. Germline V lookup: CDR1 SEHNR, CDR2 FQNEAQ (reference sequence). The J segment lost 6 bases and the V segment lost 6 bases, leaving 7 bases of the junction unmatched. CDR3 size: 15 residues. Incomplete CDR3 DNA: TGTGCCAGCAGTCCGGGACAGGGGGTAAGCAATGAG. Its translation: CASSPGQGVSNE. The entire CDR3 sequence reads CASSPGQGVSNEQFF. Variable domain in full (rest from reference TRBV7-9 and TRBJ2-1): DTGVSQNPRHKITKRGQNVTFRCDPISEHNRLYWYRQTLGQGPEFLTYFQNEAQLEKSRLLSDRFSAERPKGSFSTLEIQRTEQGDSAMYLCASSPGQGVSNEQFFGPGTRLTVL.

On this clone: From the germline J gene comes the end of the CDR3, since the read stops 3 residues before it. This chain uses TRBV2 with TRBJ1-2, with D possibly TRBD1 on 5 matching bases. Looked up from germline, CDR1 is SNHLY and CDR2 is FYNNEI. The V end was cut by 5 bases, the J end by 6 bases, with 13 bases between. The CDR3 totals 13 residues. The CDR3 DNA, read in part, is TGTGCCAGCAGTACCGACAGATCCAATGGC. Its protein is CASSTDRSNG. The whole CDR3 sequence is CASSTDRSNGYTF. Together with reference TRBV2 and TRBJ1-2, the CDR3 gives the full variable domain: EPEVTQTPSHQVTQMGQEVILRCVPISNHLYFYWYRQILGQKVEFLVSFYNNEISEKSEIFDDQFSVERPDGSNFTLKIRSTKLEDSAMYFCASSTDRSNGYTFGSGTRLTVV.

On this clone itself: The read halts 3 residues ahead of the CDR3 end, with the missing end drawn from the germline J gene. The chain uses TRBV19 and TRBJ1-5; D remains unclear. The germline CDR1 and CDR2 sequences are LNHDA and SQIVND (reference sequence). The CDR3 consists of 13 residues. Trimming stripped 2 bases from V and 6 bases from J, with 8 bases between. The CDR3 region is CASSINRGQPQHF. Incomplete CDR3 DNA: TGTGCCAGTAGTATAAATCGGGGTCAGCCC.

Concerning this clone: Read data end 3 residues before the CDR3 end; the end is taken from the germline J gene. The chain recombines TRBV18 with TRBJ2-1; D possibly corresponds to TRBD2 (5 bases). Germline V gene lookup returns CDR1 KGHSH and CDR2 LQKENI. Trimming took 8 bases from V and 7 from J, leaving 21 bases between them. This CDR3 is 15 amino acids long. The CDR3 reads CASRNPSPGSNEQFF. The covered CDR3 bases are TGTGCCAGCAGAAATCCCTCTCCGGGGAGTAATGAG.

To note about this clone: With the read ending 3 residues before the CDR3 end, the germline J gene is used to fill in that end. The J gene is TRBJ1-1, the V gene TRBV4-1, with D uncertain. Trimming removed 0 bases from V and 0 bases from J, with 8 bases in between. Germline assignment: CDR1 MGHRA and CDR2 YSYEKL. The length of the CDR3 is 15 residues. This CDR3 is CASSQDSGMNTEAFF. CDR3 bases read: TGCGCCAGCAGCCAAGATTCAGGCATGAACACTGAA.

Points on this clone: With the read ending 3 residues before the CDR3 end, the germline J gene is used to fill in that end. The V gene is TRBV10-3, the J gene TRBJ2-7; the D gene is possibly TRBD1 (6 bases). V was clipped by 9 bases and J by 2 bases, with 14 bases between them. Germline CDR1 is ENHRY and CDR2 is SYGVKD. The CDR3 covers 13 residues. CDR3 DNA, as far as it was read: TGTGCCATAAGAGGTACAGGGCCCTACGAG. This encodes CAIRGTGPYE. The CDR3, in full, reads CAIRGTGPYEQYF.

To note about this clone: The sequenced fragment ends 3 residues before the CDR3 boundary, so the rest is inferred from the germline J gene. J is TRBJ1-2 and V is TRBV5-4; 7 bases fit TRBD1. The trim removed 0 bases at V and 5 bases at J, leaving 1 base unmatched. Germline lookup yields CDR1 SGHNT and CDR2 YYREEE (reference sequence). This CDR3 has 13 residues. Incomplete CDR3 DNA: TGTGCCAGCAGCTTGGCCAGGGGGTATGGC. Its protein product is CASSLARGYG. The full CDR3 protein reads CASSLARGYGYTF. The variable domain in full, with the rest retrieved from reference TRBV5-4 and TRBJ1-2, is ETGVTQSPTHLIKTRGQQVTLRCSSQSGHNTVSWYQQALGQGPQFIFQYYREEENGRGNFPPRFSGLQFPNYSSELNVNALELDDSALYLCASSLARGYGYTFGSGTRLTVV.

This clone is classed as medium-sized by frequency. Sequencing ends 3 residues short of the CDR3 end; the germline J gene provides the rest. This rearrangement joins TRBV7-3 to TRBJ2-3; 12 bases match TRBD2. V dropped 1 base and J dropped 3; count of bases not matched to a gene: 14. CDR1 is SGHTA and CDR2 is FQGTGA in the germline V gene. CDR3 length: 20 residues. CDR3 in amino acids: CASSLITRLAGEGRTDTQYF. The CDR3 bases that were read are TGTGCCAGCAGCTTAATTACCAGACTAGCGGGAGAAGGTCGGACAGATACG.

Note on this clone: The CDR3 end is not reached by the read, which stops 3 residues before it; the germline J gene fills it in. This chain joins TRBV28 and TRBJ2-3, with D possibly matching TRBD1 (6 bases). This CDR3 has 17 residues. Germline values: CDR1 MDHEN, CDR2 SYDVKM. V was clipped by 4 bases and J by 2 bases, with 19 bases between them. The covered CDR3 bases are TGTGCCAGCAGTTCCCCCCCGCAGGGGACACCCACAGATACG. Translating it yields CASSSPPQGTPTDT. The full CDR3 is CASSSPPQGTPTDTQYF. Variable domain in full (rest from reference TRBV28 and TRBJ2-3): DVKVTQSSRYLVKRTGEKVFLECVQDMDHENMFWYRQDPGLGLRLIYFSYDVKMKEKGDIPEGYSVSREKKERFSLILESASTNQTSMYLCASSSPPQGTPTDTQYFGPGTRLTVL.

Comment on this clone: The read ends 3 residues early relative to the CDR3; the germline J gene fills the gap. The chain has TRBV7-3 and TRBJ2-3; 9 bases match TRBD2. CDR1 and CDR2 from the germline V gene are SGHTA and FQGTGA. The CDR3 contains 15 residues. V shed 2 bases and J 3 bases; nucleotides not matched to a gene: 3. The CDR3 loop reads CASSLGSGRTDTQYF. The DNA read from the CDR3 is TGTGCCAGCAGCTTAGGTAGCGGGAGAACAGATACG. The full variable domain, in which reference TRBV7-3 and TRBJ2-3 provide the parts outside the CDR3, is GAGVSQTPSNKVTEKGKYVELRCDPISGHTALYWYRQSLGQGPEFLIYFQGTGAADDSGLPNDRFFAVRPEGSVSTLKIQRTERGDSAVYLCASSLGSGRTDTQYFGPGTRLTVL.

CDR3 protein: CASSLRATEYNEQFF. The part of the CDR3 DNA that was read is TGTGCCAGCAGCTTAAGAGCGACTGAATACAATGAG. The V call is TRBV11-3, the J call TRBJ2-1; D gene uncertain. The read halts 3 residues ahead of the CDR3 end, with the missing end drawn from the germline J gene. Between the trimmed V and J ends, which lost 2 bases and 4 bases, there was a span of 12 bases. CDR1 is SGHNT and CDR2 is YENEEA in the germline V gene. CDR3 length: 15 residues.

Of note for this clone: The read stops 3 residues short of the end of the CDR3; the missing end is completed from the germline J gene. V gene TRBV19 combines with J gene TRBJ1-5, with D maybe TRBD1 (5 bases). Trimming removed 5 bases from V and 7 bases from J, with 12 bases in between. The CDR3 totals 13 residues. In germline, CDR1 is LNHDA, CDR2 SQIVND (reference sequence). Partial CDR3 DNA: TGTGCCAGTAGTTCAGGGTTGTTGCAGCCC. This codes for CASSSGLLQP. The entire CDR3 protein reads CASSSGLLQPQHF.

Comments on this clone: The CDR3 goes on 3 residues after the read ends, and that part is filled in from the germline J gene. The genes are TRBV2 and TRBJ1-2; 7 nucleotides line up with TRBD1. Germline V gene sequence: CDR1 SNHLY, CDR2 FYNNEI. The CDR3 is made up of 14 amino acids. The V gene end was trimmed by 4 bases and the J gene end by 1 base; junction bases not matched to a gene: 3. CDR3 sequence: CASSGQGVNYGYTF. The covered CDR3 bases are TGTGCCAGCAGTGGACAGGGTGTTAACTATGGC.

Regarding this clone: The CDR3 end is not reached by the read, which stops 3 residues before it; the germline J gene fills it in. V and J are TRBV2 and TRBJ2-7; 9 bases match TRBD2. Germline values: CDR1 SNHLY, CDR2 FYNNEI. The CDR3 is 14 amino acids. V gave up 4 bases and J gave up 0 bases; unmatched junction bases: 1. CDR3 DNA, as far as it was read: TGTGCCAGCAGTGGGCGGGAGGGCTCCTACGAG. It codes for CASSGREGSYE. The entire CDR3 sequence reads CASSGREGSYEQYF.

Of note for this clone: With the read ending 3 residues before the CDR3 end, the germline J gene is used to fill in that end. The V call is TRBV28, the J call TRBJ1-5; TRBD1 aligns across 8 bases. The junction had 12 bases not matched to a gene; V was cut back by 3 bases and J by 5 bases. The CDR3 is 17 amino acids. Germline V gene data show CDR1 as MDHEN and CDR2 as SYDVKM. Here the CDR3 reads CASSFRRGQGGDQPQHF. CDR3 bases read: TGTGCCAGCAGTTTTAGAAGAGGACAGGGAGGGGATCAGCCC.

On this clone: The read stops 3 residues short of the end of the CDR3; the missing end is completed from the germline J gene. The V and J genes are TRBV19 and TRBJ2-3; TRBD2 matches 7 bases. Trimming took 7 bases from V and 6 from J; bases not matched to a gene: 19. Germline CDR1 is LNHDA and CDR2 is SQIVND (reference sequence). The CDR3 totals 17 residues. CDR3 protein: CASTIVASGASTDTQYF. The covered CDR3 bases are TGTGCCAGTACCATAGTGGCTAGCGGAGCCTCCACTGATACG.

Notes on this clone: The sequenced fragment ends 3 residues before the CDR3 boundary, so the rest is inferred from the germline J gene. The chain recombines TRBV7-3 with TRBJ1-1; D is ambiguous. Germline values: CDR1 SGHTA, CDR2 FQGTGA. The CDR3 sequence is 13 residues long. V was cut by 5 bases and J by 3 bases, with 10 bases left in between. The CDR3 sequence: CASSPQADTEAFF. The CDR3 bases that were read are TGTGCCAGCAGCCCCCAAGCGGACACTGAA.

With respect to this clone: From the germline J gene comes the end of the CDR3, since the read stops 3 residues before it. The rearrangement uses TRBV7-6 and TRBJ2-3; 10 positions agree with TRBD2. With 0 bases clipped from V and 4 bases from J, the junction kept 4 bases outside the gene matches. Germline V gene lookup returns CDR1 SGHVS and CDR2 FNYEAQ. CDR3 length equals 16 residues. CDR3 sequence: CASSLASGRRADTQYF. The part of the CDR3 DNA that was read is TGTGCCAGCAGCTTAGCTAGCGGGAGGCGGGCAGATACG.

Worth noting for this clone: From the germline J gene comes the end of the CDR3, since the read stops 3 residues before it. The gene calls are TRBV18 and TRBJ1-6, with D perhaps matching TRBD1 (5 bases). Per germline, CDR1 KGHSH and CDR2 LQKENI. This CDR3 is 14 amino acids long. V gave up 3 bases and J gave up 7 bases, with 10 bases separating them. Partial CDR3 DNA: TGTGCCAGCTCACCGGGGCGGATAAATTCACCC. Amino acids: CASSPGRINSP. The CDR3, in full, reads CASSPGRINSPLHF.

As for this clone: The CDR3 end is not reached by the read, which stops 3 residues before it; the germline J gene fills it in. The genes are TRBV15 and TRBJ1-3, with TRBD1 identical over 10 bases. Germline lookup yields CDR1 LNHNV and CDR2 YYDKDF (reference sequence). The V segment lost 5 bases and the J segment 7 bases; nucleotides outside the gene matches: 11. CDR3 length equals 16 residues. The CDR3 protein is CATSVGTGVPWNTIYF. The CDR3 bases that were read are TGTGCCACCAGCGTGGGGACAGGGGTCCCTTGGAACACC.

CDR3: CASSVGTLSPNEQFF. The CDR3 bases that were read are TGTGCCAGTAGTGTCGGGACTCTATCCCCCAATGAG. The chain links TRBV19 to TRBJ2-1; possibly TRBD2 for D (6 bases). Read sequence stops 3 residues before the CDR3 end, and the germline J gene provides the missing end. V lost 5 bases and J lost 6, with 17 bases in between. The CDR3 length is 15 residues. Per the germline V gene, CDR1 is LNHDA and CDR2 is SQIVND (reference sequence).

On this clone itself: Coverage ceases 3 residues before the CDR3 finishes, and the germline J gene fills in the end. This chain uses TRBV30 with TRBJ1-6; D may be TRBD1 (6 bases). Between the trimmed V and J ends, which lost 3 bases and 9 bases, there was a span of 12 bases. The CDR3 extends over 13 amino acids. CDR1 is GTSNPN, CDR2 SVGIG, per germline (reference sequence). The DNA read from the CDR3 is TGTGCCTGGAGCCCGGGGGGGGCTTCACCC. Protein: CAWSPGGASP. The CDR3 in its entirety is CAWSPGGASPLHF. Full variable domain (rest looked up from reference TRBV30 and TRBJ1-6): SQTIHQWPATLVQPVGSPLSLECTVEGTSNPNLYWYRQAAGRGLQLLFYSVGIGQISSEVPQNLSASRPQDRQFILSSKKLLLSDSGFYLCAWSPGGASPLHFGNGTRLTVT.

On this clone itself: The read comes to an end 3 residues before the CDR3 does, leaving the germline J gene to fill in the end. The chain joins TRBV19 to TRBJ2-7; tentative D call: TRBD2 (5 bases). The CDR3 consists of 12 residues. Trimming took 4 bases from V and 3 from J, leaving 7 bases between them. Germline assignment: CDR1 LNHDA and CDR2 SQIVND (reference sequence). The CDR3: CASSTSGYEQYF. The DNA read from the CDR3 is TGTGCCAGTAGTACCAGCGGCTACGAG.